This T cell receptor beta chain originates from a study of radiation and T cells in renal cell carcinoma. Overall study findings and caveats: Pretreatment tumor biopsies were lacking, so baseline clonotypes are unknown. Top tumor clonotypes rose in blood 2 weeks post-radiation, then contracted.

Germline CDR1 and CDR2: MNHEY and SVGAGI. This CDR3 spans 14 amino acids. V lost 0 bases and J 2 bases, leaving 8 bases between the germline ends. Sample time point: baseline pretreatment blood. Treatment here: 15 Gy SBRT to primary tumor, nephrectomy 4 weeks later. After SBRT, blood was collected at 2 and 4 weeks, plus baseline. The patient's renal cell carcinoma had clear cell pathology. Here immunoSEQ multiplex PCR was the method, and the copy in TCRdb shows in-frame clones only, minus some. The profile shows about 95,000 clones, roughly 90% of them singletons. About this clone itself: The antigen is undetermined.

V gene TRBV6-5 combines with J gene TRBJ2-7; D gene uncertain. This sample comprised blood, obtained from a patient whose treatment included radiotherapy and nephrectomy. This TCR was sampled from a man over 45 with renal cell carcinoma. Here the CDR3 DNA reads TGTGCCAGCAGTTACTCGTACAGCACCTACGAGCAGTACTTC. This translates into CASSYSYSTYEQYF.